This T cell receptor (beta chain) originates from a study of T cell changes during pregnancy in multiple sclerosis. V gave up 7 bases and J gave up 2 bases, with 15 bases separating them. This CDR3 has 15 residues. From germline, CDR1 is SGHAT and CDR2 FQDESV (reference sequence). The data were produced by immunoSEQ multiplex PCR, yet TCRdb's version contains in-frame clones alone and is incomplete. The sample includes 65,000 to 85,000 clones, roughly nine tenths of them seen just once. The sequence was collected from a female donor in good health, enrolled as a control in a pregnancy study. Sample: peripheral blood, taken in the first trimester of pregnancy. The rearrangement uses TRBV11-1 and TRBJ2-1; D is unclear. The DNA of the CDR3 is TGTGCCAGCACCCGCCCGGGTAGTCCCTACAATGAGCAGTTCTTC. This codes for CASTRPGSPYNEQFF.